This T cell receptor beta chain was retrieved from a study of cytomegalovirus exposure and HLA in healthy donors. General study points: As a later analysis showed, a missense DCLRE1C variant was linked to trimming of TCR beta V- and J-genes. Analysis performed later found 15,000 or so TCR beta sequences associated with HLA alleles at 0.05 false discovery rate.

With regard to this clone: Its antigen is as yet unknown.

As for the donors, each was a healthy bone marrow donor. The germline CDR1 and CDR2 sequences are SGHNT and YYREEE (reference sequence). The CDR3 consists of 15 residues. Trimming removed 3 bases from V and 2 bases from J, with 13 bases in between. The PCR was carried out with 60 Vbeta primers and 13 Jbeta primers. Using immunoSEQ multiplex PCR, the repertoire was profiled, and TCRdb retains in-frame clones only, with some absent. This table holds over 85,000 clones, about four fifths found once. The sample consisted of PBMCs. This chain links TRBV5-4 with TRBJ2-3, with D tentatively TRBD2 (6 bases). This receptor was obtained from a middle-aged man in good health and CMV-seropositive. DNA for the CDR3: TGTGCCAGCAGCTCAGCTAGCGCCCTCACAGATACGCAGTATTTT. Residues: CASSSASALTDTQYF. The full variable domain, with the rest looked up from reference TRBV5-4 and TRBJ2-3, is ETGVTQSPTHLIKTRGQQVTLRCSSQSGHNTVSWYQQALGQGPQFIFQYYREEENGRGNFPPRFSGLQFPNYSSELNVNALELDDSALYLCASSSASALTDTQYFGPGTRLTVL.